This TCR beta chain came from a study of blood T cell repertoires in COVID-19 (dated by TCRdb to about 2020). Notes on the research overall: The collaborator samples originated in the United States, Italy and Spain and spanned the acute and convalescent phases of COVID-19. The material from the prospective study consisted of cDNA or gDNA derived from T cells, B-cell-depleted T cells, or PBMCs. Subjects who had been exposed to COVID-19, were actively infected with it, or had recovered from it provided the deeply sampled blood TCRbeta repertoires that made up the dataset. The repertoires were made available in a free public database intended to serve as a resource for research on the immune response to SARS-CoV-2. The samples were drawn from two sources: the first 160 participants of the ongoing ImmuneRACE study, and fewer than 1,500 subjects contributed by 6 global collaborators. Nearly every sample came with metadata listing a de-identified subject ID, COVID-19 status, age in years and sex. Where available, HLA class I and class II types were obtained from metadata supplied by the sample provider rather than from assay-based typing. Summary of the overall study and its limitations: The amount of clinical and demographic metadata varied by source and participant and was provided uncurated.

Measured from the cysteine to the phenylalanine, the CDR3 is 13 residues long. Only the CDR3 portion is preserved as DNA: 39 bases, with reading frame beginning at the first base. V loses 2 bases of germline sequence and J loses 3 bases, and the interval between the two ends is 6 bases. Each collaborating institution followed its own protocols to collect whole blood in K2EDTA tubes. For TCRbeta analysis, collaborators shipped samples as frozen whole blood, isolated PBMCs, or DNA extracted from either of those sample types. Note on this clone: Which antigen it targets is not known. No base quality values were provided; no much bigger clone lies one nucleotide off.

The immunoSEQ Assay, a bias-controlled multiplex PCR, was used to amplify TCRbeta CDR3 regions from genomic DNA. The authors' pipeline ran thus. Within the assay, amplification of reference gene primers was used to estimate how many nucleated cells each sample contained. To quantify the absolute abundance of each unique TCRbeta CDR3 rearrangement, sequence reads were collapsed and filtered. Productive Simpson clonality was computed per sample as the square root of Simpson's diversity index over productive rearrangements. The clones in this table, taken by TCRdb from immuneACCESS, are in-frame only. Not every clone is retained; where verified, under half of the shortfall comes from an unresolved V gene, and the cause of the rest is unknown. D and trimming come from the DNA, and the V and J calls and clone size come from that table. In this sample the table shows approximately 120,000 clones, 65% to 90% of which occur a single time. Clones ranked in the top ten supply roughly 6.7% of the sample.

The TCR sequence derives from an elderly man with active or convalescent COVID-19. The rearranged segments are TRBV12-3 or TRBV12-4 and TRBJ2-3; the D gene remains uncertain. Sequencing was carried out using peripheral blood. The DNA reads TGTGCCAGCAGTTTAAGGAGAACAGATACGCAGTATTTT. This is translated as CASSLRRTDTQYF.